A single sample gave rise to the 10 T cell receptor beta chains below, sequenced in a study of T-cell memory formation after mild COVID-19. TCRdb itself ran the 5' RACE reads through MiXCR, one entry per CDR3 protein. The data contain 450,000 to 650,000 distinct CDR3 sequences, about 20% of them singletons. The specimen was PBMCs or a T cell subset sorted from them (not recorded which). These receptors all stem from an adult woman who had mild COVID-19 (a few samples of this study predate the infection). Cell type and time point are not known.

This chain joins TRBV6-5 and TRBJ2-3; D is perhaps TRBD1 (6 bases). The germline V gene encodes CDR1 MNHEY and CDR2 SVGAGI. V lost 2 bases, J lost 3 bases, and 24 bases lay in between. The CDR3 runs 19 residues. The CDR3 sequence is CASSYRRSYRVSETDTQYF. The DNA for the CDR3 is TGTGCCAGCAGTTACCGCCGCTCTTACAGGGTGTCGGAAACAGATACGCAGTATTTT.

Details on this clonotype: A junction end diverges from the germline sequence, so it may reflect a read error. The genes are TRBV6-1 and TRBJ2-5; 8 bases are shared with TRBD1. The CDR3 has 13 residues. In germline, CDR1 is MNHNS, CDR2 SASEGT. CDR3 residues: CASSIRQGQSLDF. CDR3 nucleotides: TGTGCCAGCAGCATCCGACAGGGGCAATCCCTTGACTTC.

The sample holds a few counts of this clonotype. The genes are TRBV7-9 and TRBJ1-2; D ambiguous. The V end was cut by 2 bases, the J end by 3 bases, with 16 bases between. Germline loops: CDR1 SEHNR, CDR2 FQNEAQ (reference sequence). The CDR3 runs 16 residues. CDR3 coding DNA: TGTGCCAGCAGCTTAACGACCCGGACCCTGGACTATGGCTACACCTTC. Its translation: CASSLTTRTLDYGYTF.

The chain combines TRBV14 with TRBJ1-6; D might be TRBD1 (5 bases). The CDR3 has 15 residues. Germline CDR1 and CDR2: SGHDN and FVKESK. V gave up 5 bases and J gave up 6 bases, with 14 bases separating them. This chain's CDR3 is CASSLNLRGNSPLHF. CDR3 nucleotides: TGTGCCAGCAGCTTGAACCTTAGGGGTAATTCACCCCTCCACTTT.

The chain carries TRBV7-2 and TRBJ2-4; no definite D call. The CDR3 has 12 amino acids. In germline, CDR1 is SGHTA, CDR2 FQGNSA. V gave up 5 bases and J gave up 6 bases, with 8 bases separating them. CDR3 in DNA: TGTGCCAGCAGCCGAAAAGGAAACATTCAGTACTTC. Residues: CASSRKGNIQYF.

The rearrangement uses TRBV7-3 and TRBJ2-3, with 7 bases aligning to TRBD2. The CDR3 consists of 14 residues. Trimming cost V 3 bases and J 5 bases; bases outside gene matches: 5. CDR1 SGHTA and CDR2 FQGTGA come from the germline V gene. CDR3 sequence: CASSFAGDKDTQYF. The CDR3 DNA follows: TGTGCCAGCAGCTTCGCGGGAGACAAAGATACGCAGTATTTT.

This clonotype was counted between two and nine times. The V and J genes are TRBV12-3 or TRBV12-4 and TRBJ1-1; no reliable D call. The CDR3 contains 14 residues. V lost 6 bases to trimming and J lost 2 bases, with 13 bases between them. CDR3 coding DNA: TGTGCCAGCAGAGCCACATGGGCCAACACTGAAGCTTTCTTT. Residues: CASRATWANTEAFF.

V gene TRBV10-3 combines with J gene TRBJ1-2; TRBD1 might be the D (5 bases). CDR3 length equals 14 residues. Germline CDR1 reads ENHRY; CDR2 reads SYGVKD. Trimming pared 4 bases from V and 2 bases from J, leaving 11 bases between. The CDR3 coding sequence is TGTGCCATCAGTGGTGGCCAGGGCAACTATGGCTACACCTTC. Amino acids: CAISGGQGNYGYTF.

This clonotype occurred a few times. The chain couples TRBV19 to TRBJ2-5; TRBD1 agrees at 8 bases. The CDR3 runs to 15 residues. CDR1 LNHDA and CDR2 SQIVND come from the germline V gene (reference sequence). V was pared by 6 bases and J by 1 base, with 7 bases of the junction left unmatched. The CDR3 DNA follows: TGTGCCAGTAGCCCACTGGGGACAGGCCAAGAGACCCAGTACTTC. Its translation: CASSPLGTGQETQYF.

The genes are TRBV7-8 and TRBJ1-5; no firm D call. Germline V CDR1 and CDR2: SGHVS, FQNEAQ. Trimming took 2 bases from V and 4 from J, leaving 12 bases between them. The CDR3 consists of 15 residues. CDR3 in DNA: TGTGCCAGCAGCTTATTGAAGGGAATTAATCAGCCCCAGCATTTT. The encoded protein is CASSLLKGINQPQHF. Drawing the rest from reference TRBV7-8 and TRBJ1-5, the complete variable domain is GAGVSQSPRYKVAKRGQDVALRCDPISGHVSLFWYQQALGQGPEFLTYFQNEAQLDKSGLPSDRFFAERPEGSVSTLKIQRTQQEDSAVYLCASSLLKGINQPQHFGDGTRLSIL.